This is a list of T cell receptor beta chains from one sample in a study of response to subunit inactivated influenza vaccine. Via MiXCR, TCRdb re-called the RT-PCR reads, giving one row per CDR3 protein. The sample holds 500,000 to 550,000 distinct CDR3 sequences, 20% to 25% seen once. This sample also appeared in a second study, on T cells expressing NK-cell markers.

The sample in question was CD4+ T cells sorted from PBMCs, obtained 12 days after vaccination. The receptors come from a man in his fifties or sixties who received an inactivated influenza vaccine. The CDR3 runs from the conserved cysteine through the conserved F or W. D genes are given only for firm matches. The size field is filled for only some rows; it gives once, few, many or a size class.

TGTGCCAGCAGCTTAATCGGGAGCACAGATACGCAGTATTTT | CASSLIGSTDTQYF | TRBJ2-3 | - | - | TRBV7-3
TGCAGTGCTAGCAAGATACAGGGGGCAGGTGAAGCTTTCTTT | CSASKIQGAGEAFF | TRBJ1-1 | TRBD1 | - | TRBV20-1
TGTGCCAGCAGCTACGGTGCAGGGGGCGGTTCACCCCTCCACTTT | CASSYGAGGGSPLHF | TRBJ1-6 | TRBD1 | - | TRBV14
TGTGCCACGAACACGGGACTATCCCAAGAGACCCAGTACTTC | CATNTGLSQETQYF | TRBJ2-5 | TRBD2 | once | TRBV24-1
TGCGCCAGCAGCCAACTTTATCCGTCCTCTGGGGCCAACGTCCTGACTTTC | CASSQLYPSSGANVLTF | TRBJ2-6 | - | - | TRBV4-1
TGTGCCAGCAGCTTTGGGGAAGTGTTTTACGAGCAGTACTTC | CASSFGEVFYEQYF | TRBJ2-7 | - | - | TRBV5-5
TGCGCCAGCAGCCCTACCCCGGGGGGACCCCAAGAGACCCAGTACTTC | CASSPTPGGPQETQYF | TRBJ2-5 | TRBD2 | - | TRBV5-1
TGTGCCAGCAGCTTGCAAGGGGCCCTACACGAGCAGTACTTC | CASSLQGALHEQYF | TRBJ2-7 | - | - | TRBV7-9
TGTGCCAGCTCACCGTCCATCAGCTACGAGCAGTACTTC | CASSPSISYEQYF | TRBJ2-7 | - | - | TRBV18
TGTGCCAGCAGCATGGGACAGGCGACGGGGAACTACGAGCAGTACTTC | CASSMGQATGNYEQYF | TRBJ2-7 | TRBD1 | - | TRBV5-4
TGTGCCAGCAGCTTAGGGGGCAGGGGAGGAAATTCACCCCTCCACTTT | CASSLGGRGGNSPLHF | TRBJ1-6 | - | - | TRBV11-2
TGCAGTGCTAGACGTTCCGGTGAAGCTTTCTTT | CSARRSGEAFF | TRBJ1-1 | - | few | TRBV20-1
TGTGCCAGCAGAGCCCGGGACAGGGGTATGAATGAGCAGTTCTTC | CASRARDRGMNEQFF | TRBJ2-1 | TRBD1 | many | TRBV6-1
TGTGCCAGCAGTTTCAATCCGGGGCGACAAGAGACCCAGTACTTC | CASSFNPGRQETQYF | TRBJ2-5 | - | - | TRBV6-5
TGTGCCAGCAGTTTAAGAGGCCCCCCTTGGCAGTTCTTC | CASSLRGPPWQFF | TRBJ2-1 | - | few | TRBV12-3/TRBV12-4
TGTGCCAGCAGCTTAAATCAACAGGGGAGGAACACTGAAGCTTTCTTT | CASSLNQQGRNTEAFF | TRBJ1-1 | TRBD1 | - | TRBV27
TGTGCCAGCAGCCCTACAGGGGGCGCGGAGACCCAGTACTTC | CASSPTGGAETQYF | TRBJ2-5 | TRBD1 | - | TRBV7-9
TGCAGTGCTAGAGCAGAATGGCAGGCCTACGAGCAGTACTTC | CSARAEWQAYEQYF | TRBJ2-7 | - | few | TRBV20-1
TGCAGCGTTGGAACAGAACTAAAGGGCGAGCAGTACTTC | CSVGTELKGEQYF | TRBJ2-7 | - | many | TRBV29-1
TGTGCCAGCAGCTTCGCGGGGGCTAGCGGGAGGGATACGCAGTATTTT | CASSFAGASGRDTQYF | TRBJ2-3 | TRBD2 | few | TRBV7-2
TGTGCCAGCAGTTTATGGGCTAGCGGGAGTTTTTCCTACAATGAGCAGTTCTTC | CASSLWASGSFSYNEQFF | TRBJ2-1 | TRBD2 | few | TRBV12-3/TRBV12-4
TGCGCCAGCAGCCTCCTCTTGGGAACTAATGAAAAACTGTTTTTT | CASSLLLGTNEKLFF | TRBJ1-4 | - | - | TRBV4-1
TGTGCCATCAGACCGGGACAGGGGAATCGTGACAATGAGCAGTTCTTC | CAIRPGQGNRDNEQFF | TRBJ2-1 | TRBD1 | - | TRBV10-3
TGTGCCAGCAGCTTACGAGGGGGCAACTACGAGCAGTACTTC | CASSLRGGNYEQYF | TRBJ2-7 | TRBD1 | few | TRBV7-2
TGTGCCAGCAGCGTAGAGGGACGGCAGCCCCAGCATTTT | CASSVEGRQPQHF | TRBJ1-5 | - | few | TRBV9
TGCAGTGCTAGTCAGTGGGGGAGGGCCGATAATTCACCCCTCCACTTT | CSASQWGRADNSPLHF | TRBJ1-6 | - | - | TRBV20-1
TGTGCCATCAGTGAGGCGGGACTAGCGGGAACAGATACGCAGTATTTT | CAISEAGLAGTDTQYF | TRBJ2-3 | TRBD2 | - | TRBV10-3
TGCAGTGCCCGTAGCGGTGCGCAAGAGACCCAGTACTTC | CSARSGAQETQYF | TRBJ2-5 | - | many | TRBV20-1
TGTGCCACCAGCCTGGGGCGGGGGACCACCGGGGAGCTGTTTTTT | CATSLGRGTTGELFF | TRBJ2-2 | TRBD2 | - | TRBV15